Listed here are 15 T cell receptor beta chains from one sample, sequenced in a study of T cell responses to AZD1222 COVID-19 vaccine. The repertoire was sequenced with immunoSEQ multiplex PCR; TCRdb's copy has only in-frame clones and lacks some. Here the sample spans roughly 70,000 clones, about 93% being singletons. The sample in question was peripheral blood, obtained 28 days after the second dose of the MenACWY control vaccine. These TCRs come from an adult who received the MenACWY meningococcal vaccine as a control.

The chain recombines TRBV19 with TRBJ2-1, with D perhaps assigned TRBD1 or TRBD2 (5 bases each). From germline, CDR1 is LNHDA and CDR2 SQIVND (reference sequence). The CDR3 is 15 residues long. The V end lost 7 bases, the J end lost 2 bases, and 15 bases lay between the germline ends. The CDR3 here is CASTNGGRTYNEQFF. The CDR3 nucleotides are TGTGCCAGTACGAATGGGGGACGGACCTACAATGAGCAGTTCTTC.

The chain has TRBV11-3 and TRBJ2-7, with D unclear. The CDR3 runs 14 residues. The germline V gene encodes CDR1 SGHNT and CDR2 YENEEA. The V gene lost 3 bases and the J gene lost 3 bases, with 12 bases spanning the gap. The CDR3 bases are TGTGCCAGCAGCTTTGCCATCCGCCACTACGAGCAGTACTTC. The encoded protein is CASSFAIRHYEQYF.

The genes are TRBV29-1 and TRBJ1-1, with 7 bases that match TRBD1. From germline, CDR1 is SQVTM and CDR2 ANQGSEA. J gave up 7 bases and V 7 bases, and 6 bases lay outside the gene matches. The CDR3 sequence is 11 residues long. This CDR3 reads CSGNRDSEAFF. CDR3 coding DNA: TGCAGCGGTAACCGGGACAGTGAAGCTTTCTTT.

The rearrangement joins TRBV11-2 to TRBJ1-1; possibly TRBD1 for D (5 bases). Per germline, CDR1 SGHAT and CDR2 FQNNGV. Trimming left V 7 bases short and J 1 base short, with 10 bases between. This CDR3 is 13 amino acids long. This CDR3 reads CASNPRGNTEAFF. The DNA of the CDR3 is TGTGCCAGCAACCCGAGGGGGAACACTGAAGCTTTCTTT.

The rearrangement uses TRBV2 and TRBJ2-3; 7 bases line up with TRBD2. Germline loops: CDR1 SNHLY, CDR2 FYNNEI. The CDR3 is made up of 19 amino acids. J lost 4 bases, V lost 8 bases, and 24 bases had no gene match. The CDR3 loop is CASLNPGTTIAGAADTQYF. CDR3 DNA sequence: TGTGCCAGCCTTAATCCCGGTACCACAATAGCGGGCGCGGCAGATACGCAGTATTTT.

V usage is TRBV6-5 and J usage is TRBJ2-7; 11 bases line up with TRBD1. The germline V gene encodes CDR1 MNHEY and CDR2 SVGAGI. The J segment lost 4 bases and the V segment lost 9 bases, leaving 8 bases of the junction unmatched. The length of the CDR3 is 14 residues. CDR3 DNA sequence: TGTGCCAGTCAAAAGGGGGACAGGGGGTACGAGCAGTACTTC. It yields the protein CASQKGDRGYEQYF.

The V call is TRBV19, the J call TRBJ1-2, with D maybe TRBD1 (6 bases). Trimming removed 6 bases from V and 0 bases from J, with 14 bases in between. Germline assignment: CDR1 LNHDA and CDR2 SQIVND (reference sequence). The CDR3 totals 15 residues. DNA for the CDR3: TGTGCCAGTAGCGCCCCAGGGGAAGCTAACTATGGCTACACCTTC. It is translated as CASSAPGEANYGYTF.

The gene calls are TRBV5-1 and TRBJ2-1; 10 nucleotides agree with TRBD2. With V trimmed by 6 bases and J by 1 base, 7 bases remained unmatched. CDR3 length: 16 amino acids. The germline V gene encodes CDR1 SGHRS and CDR2 YFSETQ. The DNA for the CDR3 is TGCGCCAGCACTCCGGGACTAGCGCCATCCTACAATGAGCAGTTCTTC. Its protein is CASTPGLAPSYNEQFF.

The CDR3, as DNA: TGTGCCAGCAGCGCGGACTTCACAGATACGCAGTATTTT. Residues: CASSADFTDTQYF. The chain couples TRBV7-3 to TRBJ2-3; TRBD2 might be the D (5 bases). Trimming cost V 5 bases and J 2 bases, with 8 bases left between them. Looked up from germline, CDR1 is SGHTA and CDR2 is FQGTGA. The CDR3 has 13 residues.

CDR3 in amino acids: CASSLFESGASYEQYF. CDR3 coding DNA: TGCGCCAGCAGCTTGTTTGAGTCGGGGGCCTCCTACGAGCAGTACTTC. The chain combines TRBV5-1 with TRBJ2-7; D could derive from TRBD1 or TRBD2 (6 bases each). Germline V CDR1 and CDR2: SGHRS, YFSETQ. CDR3 length equals 16 residues. Trimming shortened V by 1 base and J by 0 bases, and 14 bases separated the two germline ends.

This clone appeared a few times. Because it lacks the conserved phenylalanine or tryptophan at the end, this CDR3 is likely a read error. The DNA is left out, because the CDR3 cannot be placed on it with certainty; the CDR3 is given as TCRdb lists it. The CDR3 region is CASRRRQGRPLDG. The genes are TRBV12-2 and TRBJ2-7; the table assigns TRBD1, which was not confirmed against the DNA. TRBV12-2 is described as a pseudogene. The CDR3 has 13 residues if both end residues are counted.

This rearrangement joins TRBV7-9 to TRBJ2-1; D is ambiguous. Trimming took 4 bases from V and 6 from J, leaving 13 bases between them. This CDR3 region has 14 residues. CDR1 SEHNR and CDR2 FQNEAQ come from the germline V gene (reference sequence). The CDR3 coding sequence is TGTGCCAGCAGCTCAGTGACTCCCATCAATGAGCAGTTCTTC. Protein product: CASSSVTPINEQFF.

The rearrangement joins TRBV5-4 to TRBJ1-1; D may be TRBD1 (5 bases). This CDR3 spans 13 amino acids. Trimming pared 4 bases from V and 4 bases from J, leaving 11 bases between. Germline V gene data show CDR1 as SGHNT and CDR2 as YYREEE (reference sequence). The CDR3 DNA sequence: TGTGCCAGCAGCACTACAGACAGCACTGAAGCTTTCTTT. Protein: CASSTTDSTEAFF.

The J gene is TRBJ2-3, the V gene TRBV29-1; 11 bases agree with TRBD1. The CDR3 spans 13 residues. Germline V gives CDR1 SQVTM, CDR2 ANQGSEA. Unmatched junction bases numbered 2, after V lost 6 bases and J lost 3 bases. The CDR3 nucleotides are TGCAGCGTCGGGACAGGGGGTACAGATACGCAGTATTTT. Residues: CSVGTGGTDTQYF.

This clone was recorded a few times. The J gene is TRBJ1-2, the V gene TRBV25-1; no definite D call. The CDR3 loop spans 11 amino acids. V was pared by 4 bases and J by 12 bases, with 12 bases between. The germline V gene encodes CDR1 MGHDK and CDR2 SYGVNS. CDR3 region: CASSGGSEDTF. CDR3 sequence (DNA): TGTGCCAGCAGTGGAGGGTCGGAGGACACCTTC.